The 24 T cell receptor beta chains reported below all come from one sample, sequenced in a study of cytomegalovirus exposure and HLA in healthy donors. 13 Jbeta primers and 60 Vbeta primers were used for the PCR. Sequencing used immunoSEQ multiplex PCR; TCRdb keeps in-frame clones, though not all of them. The table has about 160,000 clones, about 80% seen once. The sequenced sample was PBMCs. Every receptor here comes from a woman between 50 and 59 years old in good health and CMV-seronegative.

The chain joins TRBV7-2 to TRBJ1-2; 7 positions agree with TRBD1. CDR1 is SGHTA and CDR2 is FQGNSA in the germline V gene. V gave up 5 bases and J gave up 8 bases; unmatched junction bases: 8. The CDR3 is 13 residues long. The CDR3 DNA reads as TGTGCCAGCAGCCTAGACAGGGACCGGGGCTACACCTTC. This translates into CASSLDRDRGYTF.

This clone has just a few counts. The chain links TRBV10-3 to TRBJ2-7, with D perhaps TRBD2 (6 bases). The V end was cut by 6 bases, the J end by 6 bases, with 12 bases between. There are 12 residues in the CDR3. The germline V gene has CDR1 ENHRY and CDR2 SYGVKD. The DNA for the CDR3 is TGTGCCATCAGGGGACCCGGGGGCGAGCAGTACTTC. It yields the protein CAIRGPGGEQYF.

This chain joins TRBV7-2 and TRBJ1-2; D remains unclear. Germline values: CDR1 SGHTA, CDR2 FQGNSA. This CDR3 is 14 amino acids long. Trimming removed 5 bases at V and 6 bases at J, with 16 bases between. The CDR3 sequence: CASSRGPSENGYTF. The CDR3 DNA is TGTGCCAGCAGCCGCGGCCCCTCTGAAAATGGCTACACCTTC. The full variable domain, completed using reference TRBV7-2 and TRBJ1-2, is GAGVSQSPSNKVTEKGKDVELRCDPISGHTALYWYRQSLGQGLEFLIYFQGNSAPDKSGLPSDRFSAERTGGSVSTLTIQRTQQEDSAVYLCASSRGPSENGYTFGSGTRLTVV.

This chain joins TRBV10-1 and TRBJ2-5; 9 bases map to TRBD1. The J segment lost 4 bases and the V segment lost 6 bases, leaving 12 bases of the junction unmatched. Germline-derived CDR1 and CDR2 are WNHNN and SYGVQD (reference sequence). CDR3 length equals 16 residues. This CDR3 is CASRADRGGPTETQYF. CDR3 in DNA: TGCGCCAGCAGGGCGGACAGGGGAGGACCTACAGAGACCCAGTACTTC.

This clone was detected only a few times. The chain links TRBV14 to TRBJ1-2; unclear D gene. CDR1 and CDR2 from the germline V gene are SGHDN and FVKESK. The V end lost 4 bases, the J end lost 12 bases, and 18 bases lay between the germline ends. The CDR3 is 13 amino acids. The DNA for the CDR3 is TGTGCCAGCAGCCTTAGTCCGGGGTTGCCGGACACCTTC. Translating gives CASSLSPGLPDTF.

The chain recombines TRBV2 with TRBJ1-1; D perhaps matches TRBD1 (6 bases). Germline lookup yields CDR1 SNHLY and CDR2 FYNNEI. The V gene lost 6 bases and the J gene lost 6 bases, with 17 bases spanning the gap. The CDR3 extends over 14 amino acids. The CDR3 loop is CASREQRQVPEAFF. The DNA for the CDR3 is TGTGCCAGCAGGGAACAGAGACAGGTCCCTGAAGCTTTCTTT.

The genes are TRBV5-1 and TRBJ2-7; the match to TRBD2 covers 8 bases. The germline V gene encodes CDR1 SGHRS and CDR2 YFSETQ. The CDR3 consists of 16 residues. The V and J ends lost 0 bases and 3 bases, in that order; junction bases with no gene match: 8. CDR3 sequence: CASSLAGGLGIYEQYF. In DNA form, the CDR3 reads TGCGCCAGCAGCTTGGCTGGGGGACTAGGGATCTACGAGCAGTACTTC.

About this clone itself: Germline is not matched at one junction end, which may reflect a read error. The J gene is TRBJ2-1, the V gene TRBV7-8, with D uncertain. The germline CDR1 and CDR2 sequences are SGHVS and FQNEAQ. This CDR3 has 13 amino acids. DNA of the CDR3: TGTGCCAGCAGCTTAGATTCCTCCAATGAGCAGTTCTTC. Translation gives CASSLDSSNEQFF. The variable domain in full, completed from reference TRBV7-8 and TRBJ2-1, reads GAGVSQSPRYKVAKRGQDVALRCDPISGHVSLFWYQQALGQGPEFLTYFQNEAQLDKSGLPSDRFFAERPEGSVSTLKIQRTQQEDSAVYLCASSLDSSNEQFFGPGTRLTVL.

This chain joins TRBV5-1 and TRBJ2-5; 9 nucleotides match TRBD2. CDR3 length equals 14 residues. Germline values: CDR1 SGHRS, CDR2 YFSETQ. J lost 4 bases, V lost 5 bases, and 6 bases had no gene match. In DNA form, the CDR3 reads TGCGCCAGCAGGACTAGCGGAGGCGGAGAGACCCAGTACTTC. The encoded protein is CASRTSGGGETQYF.

This clone was seen only once. DNA of the CDR3: TGTGCCAGCAGCACGGGGGTGAATGGCTACACCTTC. Amino acid sequence: CASSTGVNGYTF. The rearrangement joins TRBV27 to TRBJ1-2; perhaps TRBD1 as D (5 bases). Trimming took off 6 bases at V and 6 bases at J, with 11 bases between the two ends. Germline V CDR1 and CDR2: MNHEY, SMNVEV (reference sequence). This CDR3 contains 12 residues.

This chain connects TRBV27 to TRBJ2-2; no definite D call. This CDR3 comprises 14 residues. Germline V gene sequence: CDR1 MNHEY, CDR2 SMNVEV (reference sequence). V lost 2 bases to trimming and J lost 0 bases, with 4 bases between them. The CDR3 reads CASSLNSNTGELFF. In DNA form, the CDR3 reads TGTGCCAGCAGTTTAAACTCGAACACCGGGGAGCTGTTTTTT.

This chain joins TRBV19 and TRBJ1-5; D possibly corresponds to TRBD1 (6 bases). Germline V lookup: CDR1 LNHDA, CDR2 SQIVND (reference sequence). V shed 6 bases and J shed 3 bases, with 15 bases lying between them. The CDR3 runs to 15 residues. CDR3 sequence reads: CASSGGPPDNQPQHF. CDR3 nucleotide sequence: TGTGCCAGTAGCGGGGGGCCTCCTGACAATCAGCCCCAGCATTTT.

V gene TRBV6-4 combines with J gene TRBJ2-1; D not resolved. V gave up 2 bases and J gave up 2 bases, with 10 bases separating them. The CDR3 is 15 amino acids. In germline, CDR1 is MRHNA, CDR2 SNTAGT. The CDR3 DNA sequence: TGTGCCAGCAGTGACGGGCAAGCAACCTACAATGAGCAGTTCTTC. Translating it yields CASSDGQATYNEQFF.

The chain has TRBV10-2 and TRBJ2-7; D gene ambiguous. CDR3 size: 14 residues. V lost 0 bases and J lost 6, with 12 bases in between. Per the germline V gene, CDR1 is WSHSY and CDR2 is SAAADI. CDR3 nucleotides: TGCGCCAGCAGTGAGTCGAATCTGGGCCGCGAGCAGTACTTC. The encoded protein is CASSESNLGREQYF.

Concerning this clone: The same CDR3 can be traced to other DNA sequences in this sample. The genes are TRBV4-3 and TRBJ2-1, with TRBD2 matching 10 bases. The ends lost 3 bases at V and 10 bases at J; junction bases unmatched: 15. The germline CDR1 and CDR2 sequences are LGHNA and YSLEER. The CDR3 length is 17 residues. CDR3 in DNA: TGCGCCAGCAGCCAGGATGGGCGGCTAGCGGGGGAGGAGGAGCAGTTCTTC. It specifies CASSQDGRLAGEEEQFF.

The V gene is TRBV5-4, the J gene TRBJ2-6; D is possibly TRBD2 (5 bases). The CDR3 consists of 17 residues. Trimming removed 0 bases at V and 2 bases at J, with 12 bases between. Germline V CDR1 and CDR2: SGHNT, YYREEE (reference sequence). In DNA form, the CDR3 reads TGTGCCAGCAGCTTGGCCCTCCGGCGGGCTGGGGCCAACGTCCTGACTTTC. This gives the protein CASSLALRRAGANVLTF.

This chain uses TRBV5-4 with TRBJ1-2; TRBD1 is a possible D gene (6 bases). This CDR3 spans 16 amino acids. Germline CDR1 and CDR2: SGHNT and YYREEE (reference sequence). Deletions cut 4 bases from V and 0 bases from J, with 16 bases between. Here the CDR3 DNA reads TGTGCCAGCAGCGGCCCAGACAGGCGCACTAACTATGGCTACACCTTC. Its translation: CASSGPDRRTNYGYTF.

As for this clone: The sample carries other DNA sequences with the same CDR3. The chain recombines TRBV20-1 with TRBJ1-2; D perhaps matches TRBD1 (5 bases). CDR3 length: 11 residues. Germline CDR1 and CDR2: DFQATT and SNEGSKA (reference sequence). V lost 6 bases to trimming and J lost 4 bases, with 9 bases between them. CDR3 residues: CSATDSYGYTF. As DNA, the CDR3 is TGCAGTGCCACAGACAGCTATGGCTACACCTTC.

V is TRBV5-6 and J is TRBJ1-6; the match to TRBD1 covers 7 bases. J gave up 8 bases and V 6 bases, and 5 bases lay outside the gene matches. Germline values: CDR1 SGHDT, CDR2 YYEEEE. The CDR3 loop spans 13 amino acids. CDR3 DNA: TGTGCCAGCACCCTAGACAGGGATTCACCCCTCCACTTT. Protein sequence: CASTLDRDSPLHF.

This clone was detected only a few times. The rearrangement links TRBV4-3 to TRBJ2-3, with 7 positions matching TRBD1. Germline CDR1 LGHNA, CDR2 YSLEER. J gave up 2 bases and V 5 bases, and 7 bases lay outside the gene matches. The CDR3 spans 15 residues. The CDR3 nucleotides are TGCGCCAGCAGCGCCAGGACAGGCAACACAGATACGCAGTATTTT. Protein sequence: CASSARTGNTDTQYF.

This clone was seen more than once but under ten times. V gene TRBV10-2 combines with J gene TRBJ2-7; weak D call: TRBD1 (6 bases). This CDR3 comprises 14 residues. Germline-derived CDR1 and CDR2 are WSHSY and SAAADI. V lost 2 bases and J lost 1, with 9 bases in between. In DNA, the CDR3 is TGCGCCAGCAGTGAGGACAGGATTTCCTACGAGCAGTACTTC. It translates to CASSEDRISYEQYF.

This chain joins TRBV5-1 and TRBJ2-1, with a weak D call TRBD2 (6 bases). Germline lookup yields CDR1 SGHRS and CDR2 YFSETQ. The CDR3 sequence is 13 residues long. V shed 5 bases and J shed 7 bases, with 13 bases lying between them. The CDR3 DNA reads as TGCGCCAGCAGTTCCGGGACTGTGAATGAGCAGTTCTTC. Residues: CASSSGTVNEQFF.

V gene TRBV7-9 combines with J gene TRBJ1-2, with a weak D call TRBD1 (5 bases). From germline, CDR1 is SEHNR and CDR2 FQNEAQ (reference sequence). The V and J ends lost 5 bases and 3 bases respectively, with 16 bases between them. This CDR3 has 15 residues. CDR3 DNA: TGTGCCAGCAGCAATCGCCGGGGGGTTGACTATGGCTACACCTTC. Its translation is CASSNRRGVDYGYTF.

This clone was detected only a few times. The V gene is TRBV7-6, the J gene TRBJ2-4; 11 bases line up with TRBD2. The CDR3 sequence is 17 residues long. Trimming cost V 2 bases and J 1 base; bases outside gene matches: 4. Germline CDR1 and CDR2: SGHVS and FNYEAQ. The CDR3 DNA sequence: TGTGCCAGCAGCTTAACTCCTAGCGGGGGGGCCAAAAACATTCAGTACTTC. Translating gives CASSLTPSGGAKNIQYF.